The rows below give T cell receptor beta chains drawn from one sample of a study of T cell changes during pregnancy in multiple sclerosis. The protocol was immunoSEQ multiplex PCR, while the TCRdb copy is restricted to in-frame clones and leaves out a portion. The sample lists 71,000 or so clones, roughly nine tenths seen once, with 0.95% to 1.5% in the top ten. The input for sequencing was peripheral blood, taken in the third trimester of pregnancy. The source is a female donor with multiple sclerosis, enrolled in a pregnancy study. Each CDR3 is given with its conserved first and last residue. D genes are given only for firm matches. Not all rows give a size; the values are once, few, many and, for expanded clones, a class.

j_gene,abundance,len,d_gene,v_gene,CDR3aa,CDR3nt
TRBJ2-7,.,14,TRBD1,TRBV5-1,CASSPRTGDHEQYF,TGCGCCAGCAGCCCCCGGACAGGGGACCACGAGCAGTACTTC
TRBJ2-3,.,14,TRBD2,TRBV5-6,CASSPWTSADTQYF,TGTGCCAGCAGCCCTTGGACTAGCGCGGATACGCAGTATTTT
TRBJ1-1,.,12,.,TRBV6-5,CASSRGDTEAFF,TGTGCCAGCAGCCGGGGGGACACTGAAGCTTTCTTT
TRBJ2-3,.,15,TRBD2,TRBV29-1,CSTLAGVGSTDTQYF,TGCAGCACGCTAGCGGGAGTCGGTAGCACAGATACGCAGTATTTT
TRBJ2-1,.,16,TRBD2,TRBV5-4,CASSLLRAGVNNEQFF,TGTGCCAGCAGCTTACTTCGAGCGGGAGTGAATAATGAGCAGTTCTTC
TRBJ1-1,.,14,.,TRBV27,CASSLLIRDTEAFF,TGTGCCAGCAGTTTATTAATCCGGGACACTGAAGCTTTCTTT
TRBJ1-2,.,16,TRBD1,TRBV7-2,CASSFWTGPSNYGYTF,TGTGCCAGCAGCTTTTGGACAGGGCCATCTAACTATGGCTACACCTTC
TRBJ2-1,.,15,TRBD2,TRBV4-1,CASSDETSGRYMQFF,TGCGCCAGCAGCGACGAGACTAGCGGGCGGTACATGCAGTTCTTC
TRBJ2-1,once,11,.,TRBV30,CAWRGRDIEFF,TGTGCCTGGAGGGGTCGGGACATAGAGTTCTTC
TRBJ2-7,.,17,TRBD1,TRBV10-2,CASSEYGPQGESHEQYF,TGCGCCAGCAGTGAGTACGGACCACAGGGGGAGAGCCACGAGCAGTACTTC
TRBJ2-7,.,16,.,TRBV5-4,CASSSLDGTLLTKQYF,TGTGCCAGCAGCTCCCTCGACGGGACACTCCTTACGAAGCAGTACTTC
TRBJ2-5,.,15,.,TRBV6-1,CASSENVGGRETQYF,TGTGCCAGCAGTGAAAATGTGGGAGGCAGAGAGACCCAGTACTTC
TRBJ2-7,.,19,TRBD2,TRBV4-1,CASSQLGLAGGRGAYEQYF,TGCGCCAGCAGCCAACTCGGCCTAGCGGGAGGGAGGGGGGCCTACGAGCAGTACTTC
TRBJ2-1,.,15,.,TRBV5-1,CASSPGDSVYNEQFF,TGCGCCAGCAGCCCCGGGGACTCAGTATACAATGAGCAGTTCTTC
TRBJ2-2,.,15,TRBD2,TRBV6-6,CASRQGLANTGELFF,TGTGCCAGCAGGCAGGGACTAGCGAACACCGGGGAGCTGTTTTTT
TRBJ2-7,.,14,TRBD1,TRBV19,CASKPGTETYEQYF,TGTGCCAGCAAACCCGGGACAGAGACCTACGAGCAGTACTTC
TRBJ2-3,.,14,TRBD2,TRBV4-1,CASSQAGTSGGQYF,TGCGCCAGCAGCCAAGCCGGGACTAGCGGGGGGCAGTATTTT
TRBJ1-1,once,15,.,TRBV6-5,CASSRSSQSFGEAFF,TGTGCCAGCAGTCGAAGTTCACAGAGCTTCGGAGAAGCTTTCTTT
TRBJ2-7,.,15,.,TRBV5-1,CASSLVIAEETEQYF,TGCGCCAGCAGCTTGGTTATAGCGGAGGAGACAGAGCAGTACTTC
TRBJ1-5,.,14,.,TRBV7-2,CASSLDQGGQPQHF,TGTGCCAGCAGCTTAGATCAGGGAGGTCAGCCCCAGCATTTT
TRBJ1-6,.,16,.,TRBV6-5,CASSYRGSSYNSPLHF,TGTGCCAGCAGTTATAGGGGGAGCTCCTATAATTCACCCCTCCACTTT